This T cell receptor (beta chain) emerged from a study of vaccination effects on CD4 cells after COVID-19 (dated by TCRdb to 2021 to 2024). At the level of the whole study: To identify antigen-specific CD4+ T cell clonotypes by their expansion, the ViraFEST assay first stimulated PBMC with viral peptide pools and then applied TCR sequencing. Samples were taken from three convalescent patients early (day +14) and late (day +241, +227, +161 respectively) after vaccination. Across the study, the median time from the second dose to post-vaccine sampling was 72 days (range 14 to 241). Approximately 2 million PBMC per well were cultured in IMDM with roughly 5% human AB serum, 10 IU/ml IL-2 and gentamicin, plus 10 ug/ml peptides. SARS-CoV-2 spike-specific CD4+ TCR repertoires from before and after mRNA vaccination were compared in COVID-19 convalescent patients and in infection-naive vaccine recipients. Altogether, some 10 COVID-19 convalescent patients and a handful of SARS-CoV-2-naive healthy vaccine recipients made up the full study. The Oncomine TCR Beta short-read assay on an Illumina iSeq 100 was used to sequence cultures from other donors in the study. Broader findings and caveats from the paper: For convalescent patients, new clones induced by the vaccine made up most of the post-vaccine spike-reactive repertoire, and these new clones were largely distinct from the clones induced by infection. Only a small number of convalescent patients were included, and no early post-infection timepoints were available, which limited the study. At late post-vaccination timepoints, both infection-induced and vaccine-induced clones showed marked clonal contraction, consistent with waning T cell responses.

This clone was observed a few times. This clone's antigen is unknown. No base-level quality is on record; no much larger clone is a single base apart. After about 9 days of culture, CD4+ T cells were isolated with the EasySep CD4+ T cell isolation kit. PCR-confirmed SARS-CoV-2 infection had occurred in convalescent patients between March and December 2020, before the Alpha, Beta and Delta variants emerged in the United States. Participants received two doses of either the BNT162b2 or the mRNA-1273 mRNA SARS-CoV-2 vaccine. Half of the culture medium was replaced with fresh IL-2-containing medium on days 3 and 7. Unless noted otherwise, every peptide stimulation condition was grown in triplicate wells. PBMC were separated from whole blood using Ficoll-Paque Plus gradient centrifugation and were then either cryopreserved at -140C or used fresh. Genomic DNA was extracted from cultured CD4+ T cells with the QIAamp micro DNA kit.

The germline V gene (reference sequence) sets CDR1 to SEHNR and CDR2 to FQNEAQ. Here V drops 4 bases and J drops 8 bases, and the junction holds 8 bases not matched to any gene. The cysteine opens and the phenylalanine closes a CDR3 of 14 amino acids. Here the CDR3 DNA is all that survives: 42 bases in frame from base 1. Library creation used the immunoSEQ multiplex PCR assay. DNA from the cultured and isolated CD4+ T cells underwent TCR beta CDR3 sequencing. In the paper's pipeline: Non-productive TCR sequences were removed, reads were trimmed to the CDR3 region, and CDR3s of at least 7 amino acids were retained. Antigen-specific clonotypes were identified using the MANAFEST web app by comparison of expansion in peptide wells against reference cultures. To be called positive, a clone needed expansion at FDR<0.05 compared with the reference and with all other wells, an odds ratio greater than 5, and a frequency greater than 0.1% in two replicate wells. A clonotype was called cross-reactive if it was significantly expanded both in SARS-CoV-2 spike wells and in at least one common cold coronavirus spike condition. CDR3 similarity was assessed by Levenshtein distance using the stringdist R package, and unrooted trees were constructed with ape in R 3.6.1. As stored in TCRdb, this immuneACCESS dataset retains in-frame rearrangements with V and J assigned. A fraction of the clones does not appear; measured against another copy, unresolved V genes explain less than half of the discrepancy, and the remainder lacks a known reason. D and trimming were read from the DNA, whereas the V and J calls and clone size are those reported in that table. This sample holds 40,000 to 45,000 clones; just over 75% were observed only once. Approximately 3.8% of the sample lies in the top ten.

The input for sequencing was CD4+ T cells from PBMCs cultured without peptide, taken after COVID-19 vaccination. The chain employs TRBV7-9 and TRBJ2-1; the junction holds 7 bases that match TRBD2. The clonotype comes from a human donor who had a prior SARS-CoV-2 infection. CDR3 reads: CASSSRLAFHEQFF. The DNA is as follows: TGTGCCAGCAGCTCACGACTAGCTTTCCATGAGCAGTTCTTC.